Listed here is a single TCR beta chain. The antigen is undetermined. TCRdb analysed the 5' RACE reads with MiXCR anew, one entry per CDR3 protein. The data contain under 400,000 distinct CDR3 sequences, roughly 9% of them singletons. This sample is drawn from a study of identical twins. Study outcomes and limitations: Memory repertoires showed no such pattern, whereas abundant cord blood beta clonotypes carried fewer insertions.

The ends were cut back, 1 base at V and 5 bases at J, with 15 bases in the middle. Germline values: CDR1 LNHNV, CDR2 YYDKDF (reference sequence). This CDR3 spans 15 amino acids. This rearrangement joins TRBV15 to TRBJ2-7; TRBD2 is a possible D gene (5 bases). The sequenced sample consisted of naive T cells sorted from blood. The TCR sequence derives from a woman in her 50s in good health. CDR3 sequence: CATSRGGGPVDEQYF. The CDR3 bases are TGTGCCACCAGCAGAGGTGGAGGCCCCGTTGACGAGCAGTACTTC.